Reported below is one T cell receptor beta chain. Its antigen is unidentified. The sample originates from a study of shared clonotypes between healthy human individuals. Study outcomes and limitations: The genetic and exposure-history diversity represented was limited by few donors. Sorted-subset samples were not fully sequenced, rarefaction indicated.

It was 150 to 250 ng DNA, 30,000 or so T cell genomes, that sorted-subset replicate PCRs used. The repertoire was sequenced with immunoSEQ multiplex PCR; TCRdb's copy has only in-frame clones and lacks some. This table holds hundreds of thousands of clones, approximately 79% found once. Among the donors, all were Caucasian adults who lived in Nashville, Tennessee. The ends were cut back, 1 base at V and 5 bases at J, with 12 bases in the middle. The CDR3 length is 15 residues. Germline loops: CDR1 LGHNA, CDR2 YNFKEQ. This sequence joins TRBV4-2 and TRBJ2-1; D uncertain. The receptor was derived from a woman aged 25 to 45 in good health. The sequenced sample was memory CD4+ T cells sorted from blood. Subset reported: CD45RA-negative fraction. CDR3 loop: CASSQGHSQDNEQFF. The CDR3 DNA reads TGTGCCAGCAGCCAAGGGCACAGCCAAGACAATGAGCAGTTCTTC.